Detailed here is one TCR beta chain. Its antigen is as yet unknown. This record comes from a study of T cell responses to AZD1222 COVID-19 vaccine. Study-wide results and caveats: The donor group comprised mostly white British people and more females; the analysis possibly underestimated clonal diversity. Of the AZD1222 recipients, only 5 or 6 were seropositive at baseline. Repertoires were collected only later (after the peak T cell response had occurred).

Germline V gives CDR1 MGHRA, CDR2 YSYEKL. V was pared by 2 bases and J by 6 bases, with 8 bases between. The length of the CDR3 is 13 residues. This table comes from immunoSEQ multiplex PCR, and its TCRdb copy is limited to in-frame clones, with some not included. Among 100,000 to 150,000 clones listed, about 88% were seen once. The receptor was isolated from an adult in good health. This sample comprised peripheral blood, obtained on day 0 of AZD1222 vaccination. The chain carries TRBV4-1 and TRBJ2-1, with D perhaps matching TRBD2 (5 bases). The DNA for the CDR3 is TGCGCCAGCAGCCAAACTAGATCCAATGAGCAGTTCTTC. It encodes CASSQTRSNEQFF.